These 8 T cell receptor beta chains came from one sample sequenced in a study of regulatory T cells in long-lasting Graves disease. Time point described: newly diagnosed GD, antithyroid drugs for less than 3 months. Following extraction of RNA from PBMCs, that RNA was used to make the TCR library. Library construction for TCR beta used iRepertoire HTBI primers and Arm-PCR of CDR3 regions. Each CDR3 protein is one row after TCRdb ran MiXCR on the multiplex PCR reads. The data contain roughly 530,000 distinct CDR3 sequences, about 16% of them singletons. These records were also assigned to another study, of T cells in Graves' hyperthyroidism and ophthalmopathy.

This material consisted of peripheral blood mononuclear cells (PBMCs), taken at new diagnosis, from a patient treated with antithyroid drugs. The receptor set was obtained from a woman aged 35-65 years with Graves disease.

The chain joins TRBV5-1 to TRBJ1-6; D gene ambiguous. With 0 bases removed from V and 6 bases from J, the gap between germline ends came to 10 bases. The CDR3 runs to 15 residues. The V gene's germline CDR1 is SGHRS and CDR2 YFSETQ. The CDR3 here is CASSLEGPSNSPLHF. The CDR3 DNA reads as TGCGCCAGCAGCTTGGAAGGGCCGTCTAATTCACCCCTCCACTTT.

This clonotype was picked up many times. This chain joins TRBV29-1 and TRBJ1-1, with a tentative D call TRBD1 (6 bases). Germline CDR1 reads SQVTM; CDR2 reads ANQGSEA. This CDR3 contains 15 residues. Trimming took off 6 bases at V and 0 bases at J, with 17 bases between the two ends. The CDR3 bases are TGCAGCGTGGCGACCAGGGGCCCTTTGAACACTGAAGCTTTCTTT. Its protein product is CSVATRGPLNTEAFF.

This clonotype was seen a few times. The chain links TRBV28 to TRBJ2-6, with D possibly matching TRBD1 (6 bases). CDR1 is MDHEN and CDR2 is SYDVKM in the germline V gene. Trimming pared 1 base from V and 2 bases from J, leaving 24 bases between. The CDR3 spans 21 residues. CDR3 sequence (DNA): TGTGCCAGCAGTTTATATGACAGGCGACCAGAGAAGACAACTGGGGCCAACGTCCTGACTTTC. Encoded protein: CASSLYDRRPEKTTGANVLTF.

This clonotype has ten or more counts. The CDR3 DNA reads TGCAGTGCCCCCAGAGGGACAGTCTACACTGAAGCTTTCTTT. Residues: CSAPRGTVYTEAFF. V and J are TRBV20-1 and TRBJ1-1; 7 positions match TRBD1. CDR3 length equals 14 residues. CDR1 DFQATT and CDR2 SNEGSKA come from the germline V gene (reference sequence). Trimming at V came to 6 bases and at J to 3 bases, leaving 10 bases not matched to a gene.

This clonotype was counted only a few times. The V call is TRBV29-1, the J call TRBJ2-2, with D unresolved. Per the germline V gene, CDR1 is SQVTM and CDR2 is ANQGSEA. V lost 3 bases and J 2 bases, leaving 7 bases between the germline ends. This CDR3 is 13 amino acids long. CDR3 residues: CSVDGSNTGELFF. For the CDR3, the DNA is TGCAGCGTTGACGGCAGTAACACCGGGGAGCTGTTTTTT.

This clonotype has more than one count but fewer than ten. This sequence joins TRBV19 and TRBJ1-6; D remains unclear. Germline values: CDR1 LNHDA, CDR2 SQIVND (reference sequence). This CDR3 is 14 amino acids long. V shed 8 bases and J shed 6 bases, with 14 bases lying between them. CDR3 protein: CASVDRRPNSPLHF. DNA for the CDR3: TGTGCCAGTGTCGACCGCCGTCCTAATTCACCCCTCCACTTT.

V and J are TRBV15 and TRBJ1-5, with 8 bases fitting TRBD1. CDR3 length: 16 residues. The germline V gene has CDR1 LNHNV and CDR2 YYDKDF (reference sequence). V was clipped by 4 bases and J by 1 base; unmatched bases: 6. This CDR3 reads CATSTYRGASNQPQHF. The CDR3 DNA follows: TGTGCCACCAGCACTTACAGGGGGGCGAGCAATCAGCCCCAGCATTTT.

This clonotype has at least ten counts. The V gene is TRBV2, the J gene TRBJ2-1, with D perhaps TRBD2 (6 bases). This CDR3 has 14 amino acids. In germline, CDR1 is SNHLY, CDR2 FYNNEI. Trimming removed 7 bases from V and 3 bases from J, with 13 bases in between. CDR3 sequence (DNA): TGTGCCAGCACCTTCATGACTAGCTACAATGAGCAGTTCTTC. The encoded protein is CASTFMTSYNEQFF.